This is a list of T cell receptor beta chains from one sample in a study of metastatic and nonmetastatic thyroid tumors. TCRdb re-called the PCR reads through MiXCR. This sample has some 55,000 clones, with less than 30% found just once. What was sequenced was blood. Every receptor here comes from a female donor with papillary thyroid cancer or a benign thyroid nodule (not recorded which). Some clones in this sample may be carry-over from other donors' samples. Both conserved end residues are part of each CDR3. D genes are given only for firm matches. Where a row states a size, it is once, few, many or the class of an expanded clone; other rows omit it.

j_call	v_call	d_call	clone_size	cdr3_nt	cdr3_aa
TRBJ1-1	TRBV6-1	NA	NA	TGTGCCAGCAGTGGCCCTTATTCGAACACTGAAGCTTTCTTT	CASSGPYSNTEAFF
TRBJ1-2	TRBV6-1	TRBD1	NA	TGTGCCAGCAGCCGGGACAGGAACTATGGCTACACCTTC	CASSRDRNYGYTF
TRBJ1-1	TRBV5-1	NA	NA	TGCGCCAGCAGCCTGGACGGCCCTGAAGCTTTCTTT	CASSLDGPEAFF
TRBJ1-2	TRBV27	NA	NA	TGTGCCAGCAGTTTGGTCCCAGGCCTATATGGCTACACCTTC	CASSLVPGLYGYTF
TRBJ2-7	TRBV5-1	NA	once	TGCGCCAGCAGGTTCAAATACGAGCAGTACTTC	CASRFKYEQYF
TRBJ1-1	TRBV6-2/TRBV6-3	NA	NA	TGTGCCAGCAACCTCCTGGAACGGGGCACTGAAGCTTTCTTT	CASNLLERGTEAFF
TRBJ2-7	TRBV6-1	NA	NA	TGTGCCAGCAGTGTCTCCTTTGGGGGGCGCGAGCAGTACTTC	CASSVSFGGREQYF
TRBJ2-2	TRBV27	NA	NA	TGTGCCAGCAGTTTGTGGTTGGCCGGGGAGCTGTTTTTT	CASSLWLAGELFF
TRBJ1-2	TRBV27	NA	large	TGTGCCAGCAGTTTACGGGGCAACTATGGCTACACCTTC	CASSLRGNYGYTF
TRBJ2-7	TRBV6-5	NA	few	TGTGCCAGCAGTTACTCATCATCGTACGAGCAGTACTTC	CASSYSSSYEQYF
TRBJ2-1	TRBV11-2	NA	NA	TGTGCCAGCAGCTTAGATCGGGGAAACAATGAGCAGTTCTTC	CASSLDRGNNEQFF
TRBJ1-2	TRBV5-2	NA	NA	TGTGCCAACAGCTTGATAGGAGGGAGGACGGGTGGCTACACCTTC	CANSLIGGRTGGYTF
TRBJ2-7	TRBV11-2	NA	NA	TGTGCCAGCAGCTCTAACTACGAGCAGTACTTC	CASSSNYEQYF
TRBJ2-1	TRBV29-1	NA	many	TGCAGCGTCGCCTCGGTAGGGGGTTTGTGGGGGGAGCAGTTCTTC	CSVASVGGLWGEQFF
TRBJ2-2	TRBV27	TRBD2	many	TGTGCCAGCAGTTTCAGATTTAGCGGGAGGGCCGGAGAGACCGGGGAGCTGTTTTTT	CASSFRFSGRAGETGELFF
TRBJ2-3	TRBV20-1	NA	NA	TGCAGTGCCCACCCCGGGGATAAGCAGTATTTT	CSAHPGDKQYF
TRBJ1-2	TRBV7-2	NA	NA	TGTGCCAGCGCAATAGTAGTAACAGGGTATGGCTACACCTTC	CASAIVVTGYGYTF
TRBJ2-7	TRBV27	TRBD1	medium-sized	TGTGCCAGCAGTTTATTTTACAGGGGTTACGAGCAGTACTTC	CASSLFYRGYEQYF
TRBJ2-1	TRBV20-1	NA	NA	TGCAGTGCTAAACGTCCCGGACCCAATGAGCAGTTCTTC	CSAKRPGPNEQFF
TRBJ2-3	TRBV2	NA	few	TGTGCCAGCGAGTTCGGCGGGACAGATACGCAGTATTTT	CASEFGGTDTQYF
TRBJ2-2	TRBV6-1	TRBD1	few	TGTGCCAGCAGAACAGGGGGCGCCGACACCGGGGAGCTGTTTTTT	CASRTGGADTGELFF
TRBJ2-1	TRBV11-2	NA	NA	TGTGCCAGCAGCTTAAACCGCGGGACAGATGATGAGCAGTTCTTC	CASSLNRGTDDEQFF
TRBJ2-2	TRBV18	NA	NA	TGTGCCAGCTCACCACGTTTAGGCGGTATCACCGGGGAGCTGTTTTTT	CASSPRLGGITGELFF
TRBJ2-2	TRBV6-4	TRBD1	few	TGTGCCAGCAGTGAAGGGACAGGGCGTAGCACCGGGGAGCTGTTTTTT	CASSEGTGRSTGELFF
TRBJ1-6	TRBV10-1	TRBD1	NA	TGCGCCAGCAGCAGGGGGCAGGATAATTCACCCCTCCACTTT	CASSRGQDNSPLHF
TRBJ1-2	TRBV24-1	NA	NA	TGTGCCACCAGTGATAGAGGGTGGGATGGCTACACCTTC	CATSDRGWDGYTF
TRBJ1-1	TRBV12-3/TRBV12-4	TRBD1	few	TGTGCCAGCAGCGACAGGGGGCTGGGTGAAGCTTTCTTT	CASSDRGLGEAFF
TRBJ2-7	TRBV20-1	NA	few	TGCAGTGTTCCCGACTTTTCAGAGAGGGACGAGCAGTACTTC	CSVPDFSERDEQYF
TRBJ1-2	TRBV5-5	NA	many	TGTGCCAGCAGCTTGGGGACATTTGGCTACACCTTC	CASSLGTFGYTF
TRBJ1-6	TRBV27	NA	NA	TGTGCCACCGCGGCCCGCCTGGGAGGTACCGAAAATTCACCCCTCCACTTT	CATAARLGGTENSPLHF
TRBJ2-7	TRBV28	TRBD2	few	TGTGCCAGCGCTTCCCGGCTAGCGGGAGGCTACGAGCAGTACTTC	CASASRLAGGYEQYF
TRBJ2-1	TRBV20-1	NA	NA	TGCAGTGCTAGTTCAATCTACAATGAGCAGTTCTTC	CSASSIYNEQFF
TRBJ2-7	TRBV9	TRBD2	NA	TGTGCCAGCAGCTCTAGCCCGGGACTAGCGGGAGAGGATGAGCAGTACTTC	CASSSSPGLAGEDEQYF
TRBJ1-3	TRBV6-1	NA	few	TGTGCCAGCAAGCCTAGCTCTGGAAACACCATATATTTT	CASKPSSGNTIYF
TRBJ2-3	TRBV18	TRBD2	once	TGTGCCAGCTCACCAGGGGCGGGGGCAGATACGCAGTATTTT	CASSPGAGADTQYF
TRBJ2-5	TRBV27	TRBD1	NA	TGTGCCAGCAGCCCGGGACAGGGACCTAAAGAGACCCAGTACTTC	CASSPGQGPKETQYF
TRBJ1-3	TRBV11-1	NA	NA	TGTGCCAGCAGCTTAGGCGGATCTGGAAACACCATATATTTT	CASSLGGSGNTIYF
TRBJ1-1	TRBV30	NA	NA	TGTGCCTGGAGGCAAGCCCGGACAGAAGCTTTCTTT	CAWRQARTEAFF
TRBJ2-2	TRBV6-2/TRBV6-3	TRBD2	few	TGTGCCAGTAGTTACCCCACGGGGCGGGGGACCGGGGAGCTGTTTTTT	CASSYPTGRGTGELFF
TRBJ2-1	TRBV6-1	NA	few	TGTGCCAGCAGCCAAGGGTCTGCACGCAATGAGCAGTTCTTC	CASSQGSARNEQFF
TRBJ2-3	TRBV20-1	NA	NA	TGCAGTGCTAATCGACAGGACGGCTTCACAGATACGCAGTATTTT	CSANRQDGFTDTQYF